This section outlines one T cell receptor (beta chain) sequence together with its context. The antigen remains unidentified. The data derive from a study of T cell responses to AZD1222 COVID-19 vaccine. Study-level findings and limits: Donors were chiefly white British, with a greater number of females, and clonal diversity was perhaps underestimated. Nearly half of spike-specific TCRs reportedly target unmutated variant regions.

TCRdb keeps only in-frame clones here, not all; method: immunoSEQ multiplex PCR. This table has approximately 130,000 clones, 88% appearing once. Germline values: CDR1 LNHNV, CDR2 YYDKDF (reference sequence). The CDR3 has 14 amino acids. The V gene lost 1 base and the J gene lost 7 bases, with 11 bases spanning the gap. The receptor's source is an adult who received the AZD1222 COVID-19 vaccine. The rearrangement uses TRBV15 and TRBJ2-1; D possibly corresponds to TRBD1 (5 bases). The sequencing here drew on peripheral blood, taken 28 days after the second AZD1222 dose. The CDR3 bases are TGTGCCACCAGCAGAGGGGGCGATAATAATGAGCAGTTCTTC. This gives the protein CATSRGGDNNEQFF.